Below are 21 T cell receptor beta chains sequenced from a single sample in a study of T cells in Graves' hyperthyroidism and ophthalmopathy. RNA transcripts yielded amplified TCR beta CDR3 regions. The HTBI primer set served for first-round RT-PCR of the TCR CDR3. From the multiplex PCR reads, TCRdb called clonotypes with MiXCR, one entry per CDR3 protein. The repertoire holds some 500,000 distinct CDR3 sequences, about 15% seen once, with roughly 17% in the top ten. The sample consisted of blood. The receptor source for this set is a woman aged 18-35 years with Graves' hyperthyroidism.

This chain uses TRBV12-3 or TRBV12-4 with TRBJ2-1, with TRBD1 matching over 7 bases. V lost 8 bases, J lost 6 bases, and 4 bases stayed unmatched. The CDR3 consists of 12 residues. Here the CDR3 reads CASGDRVNEQFF. The CDR3, as DNA: TGTGCCAGCGGCGACAGGGTCAATGAGCAGTTCTTC.

Written as DNA, the CDR3 is TGTGCCAGCTCACCGGGCGGGACAGACGAGGAGCAGTACTTC. Residues: CASSPGGTDEEQYF. This chain connects TRBV18 to TRBJ2-7; D possibly corresponds to TRBD1 (7 bases). This CDR3 comprises 14 residues. Germline lookup yields CDR1 KGHSH and CDR2 LQKENI. V shed 3 bases and J shed 7 bases, with 16 bases lying between them.

As for this clonotype: A much larger clone is a single base away; this may be a read error. V gene TRBV28 combines with J gene TRBJ1-2, with TRBD1 as a possible D gene (6 bases). CDR3 length: 13 amino acids. The V gene lost 3 bases and the J gene lost 5 bases, with 10 bases spanning the gap. Germline loops: CDR1 MDHEN, CDR2 SYDVKM. CDR3: CASSLSGQYGYTF. CDR3 in DNA: TGTGCCAGCAGTTTGTCCGGACAGTATGGCTACACCTTC.

This clonotype was seen repeatedly, ten times or more. The chain uses TRBV19 and TRBJ1-1; D uncertain. The CDR3 extends over 13 amino acids. Per germline, CDR1 LNHDA and CDR2 SQIVND (reference sequence). The V end lost 3 bases, the J end lost 3 bases, and 8 bases lay between the germline ends. CDR3 sequence: CASSIRRDTEAFF. CDR3 bases: TGTGCCAGTAGTATCCGTAGGGACACTGAAGCTTTCTTT.

The rearrangement links TRBV5-5 to TRBJ2-3, with a weak D call TRBD2 (5 bases). The germline V and J ends were trimmed by 1 base and 5 bases, with 11 bases remaining between them. The CDR3 runs to 14 residues. Germline CDR1 is SGHKS and CDR2 is YYEKEE (reference sequence). DNA of the CDR3: TGTGCCAGCAGCTTGAGAGGGAGTGGAGATACGCAGTATTTT. Translating it yields CASSLRGSGDTQYF.

This clonotype has at least ten counts. This rearrangement joins TRBV11-2 to TRBJ2-3; 14 nucleotides align to TRBD2. The junction had 5 bases not matched to a gene; V was cut back by 5 bases and J by 4 bases. CDR1 is SGHAT and CDR2 is FQNNGV in the germline V gene. This CDR3 contains 16 residues. The CDR3: CASSAGLAGEADTQYF. The CDR3 DNA follows: TGTGCCAGCAGCGCGGGACTAGCGGGAGAAGCAGATACGCAGTATTTT.

This clonotype appeared many times. The chain has TRBV14 and TRBJ1-5, with D possibly TRBD1 on 6 matching bases. Trimming removed 1 base at V and 2 bases at J, with 15 bases between. Germline V gene data show CDR1 as SGHDN and CDR2 as FVKESK. The CDR3 length is 17 residues. CDR3 loop: CASSQGYRERGNQPQHF. CDR3 nucleotide sequence: TGTGCCAGCAGCCAAGGGTACAGGGAAAGGGGCAATCAGCCCCAGCATTTT.

This clonotype has a count of ten or more. The chain combines TRBV5-1 with TRBJ2-2, with TRBD1 matching over 7 bases. CDR1 is SGHRS, CDR2 YFSETQ, per germline. This CDR3 is 13 amino acids long. Trimming removed 5 bases from V and 5 bases from J; junction bases left unmatched: 3. As DNA, the CDR3 is TGCGCCAGCAGGACAGGGCAAACCGGGGAGCTGTTTTTT. Translating gives CASRTGQTGELFF.

This rearrangement joins TRBV11-2 to TRBJ1-2, with TRBD1 matching 8 bases. CDR1 is SGHAT, CDR2 FQNNGV, per germline. V was pared by 2 bases and J by 5 bases, with 4 bases of the junction left unmatched. There are 14 residues in the CDR3. The CDR3 DNA reads TGTGCCAGCAGCTTAACCGGGACAGGATATGGCTACACCTTC. Translating it yields CASSLTGTGYGYTF.

This clonotype has at least ten counts. The chain combines TRBV3-1 with TRBJ2-7; maybe TRBD1 (6 bases). The CDR3 covers 15 residues. CDR1 and CDR2 from the germline V gene are LGHDT and YNNKEL (reference sequence). V was pared by 1 base and J by 2 bases, with 12 bases between. Written as DNA, the CDR3 is TGTGCCAGCAGCCAAGGGGCCACAGGGACCTACGAGCAGTACTTC. Its protein is CASSQGATGTYEQYF.

The chain combines TRBV12-3 or TRBV12-4 with TRBJ2-4, with 7 bases that match TRBD1. The CDR3 covers 15 residues. With V trimmed by 4 bases and J by 4 bases, 7 bases remained unmatched. The CDR3 nucleotides are TGTGCCAGCAGTTCAACAGGGGCCCTTAAAAACATTCAGTACTTC. Protein: CASSSTGALKNIQYF.

The gene calls are TRBV4-1 and TRBJ1-1, with TRBD1 as a possible D gene (6 bases). The V gene's germline CDR1 is MGHRA and CDR2 YSYEKL. The CDR3 runs to 17 residues. The V and J ends lost 6 bases and 3 bases respectively, with 23 bases between them. CDR3 nucleotide sequence: TGCGCCAGCAGTCCCCGGGGGGGCTCCAACCCTTACACTGAAGCTTTCTTT. Residues: CASSPRGGSNPYTEAFF.

This clonotype showed up many times. The V gene is TRBV7-3, the J gene TRBJ2-1; perhaps TRBD2 as D (5 bases). Trimming removed 9 bases from V and 7 bases from J, with 22 bases in between. CDR1 is SGHTA and CDR2 is FQGTGA in the germline V gene. The CDR3 has 15 residues. The CDR3 region is CASSPRVVGRNEQFF. CDR3 coding DNA: TGTGCCAGTTCCCCTCGGGTGGTGGGGAGAAATGAGCAGTTCTTC.

This clonotype occurred many times. This chain joins TRBV11-3 and TRBJ1-1, with no clear D. V lost 1 base and J lost 2, with 8 bases in between. The germline gives CDR1 SGHNT, CDR2 YENEEA. This CDR3 has 14 amino acids. CDR3 residues: CASSLGYGNTEAFF. CDR3 in DNA: TGTGCCAGCAGCTTAGGGTACGGTAACACTGAAGCTTTCTTT.

This clonotype was seen once. The chain combines TRBV5-6 with TRBJ2-2; 8 bases line up with TRBD1. This CDR3 has 17 amino acids. The junction had 5 bases not matched to a gene; V was cut back by 0 bases and J by 1 base. Germline loops: CDR1 SGHDT, CDR2 YYEEEE. CDR3 amino acids: CASSLGGTGGNTGELFF. In nucleotides, the CDR3 is TGTGCCAGCAGCTTGGGGGGGACAGGAGGGAACACCGGGGAGCTGTTTTTT.

This clonotype has at least ten counts. The chain recombines TRBV30 with TRBJ1-5; D is unclear. This CDR3 region has 13 residues. The V gene's germline CDR1 is GTSNPN and CDR2 SVGIG (reference sequence). V was shortened by 0 bases and J by 2 bases, with 5 bases between the two germline ends. CDR3 nucleotides: TGTGCCTGGAGTGTGAGGGGCAATCAGCCCCAGCATTTT. This sequence encodes CAWSVRGNQPQHF.

The chain combines TRBV9 with TRBJ1-1; TRBD1 agrees at 7 bases. The CDR3 runs to 15 residues. V shed 4 bases, J shed 5 bases, and the junction held 11 bases outside the gene matches. The germline V gene has CDR1 SGDLS and CDR2 YYNGEE. The CDR3 DNA reads as TGTGCCAGCAGCCCTCTCAGGGGGGGGGCTACTGAAGCTTTCTTT. Residues: CASSPLRGGATEAFF.

The rearrangement links TRBV10-3 to TRBJ2-7; TRBD1 matches at 9 bases. V was clipped by 8 bases and J by 0 bases; unmatched bases: 23. Per germline, CDR1 ENHRY and CDR2 SYGVKD. This CDR3 contains 20 residues. CDR3 nucleotide sequence: TGTGCCATCGGGGCTTCCCTAGGGACAGGGATTTCAGTGGGCTCCTACGAGCAGTACTTC. Encoded protein: CAIGASLGTGISVGSYEQYF.

This clonotype was counted many times. The chain carries TRBV5-6 and TRBJ1-1, with a possible D match to TRBD1 (6 bases). Trimming shortened V by 1 base and J by 8 bases, and 15 bases separated the two germline ends. The germline V gene has CDR1 SGHDT and CDR2 YYEEEE. CDR3 length: 14 residues. CDR3: CASSLPGGGGEAFF. The DNA for the CDR3 is TGTGCCAGCAGCTTGCCGGGCGGGGGCGGAGAAGCTTTCTTT.

The gene calls are TRBV2 and TRBJ1-2; D remains ambiguous. The CDR3 is made up of 16 amino acids. Germline CDR1 reads SNHLY; CDR2 reads FYNNEI. The V gene lost 6 bases and the J gene lost 3 bases, with 20 bases spanning the gap. CDR3 residues: CASRERSLRDDYGYTF. The CDR3 nucleotides are TGTGCCAGCAGGGAGCGAAGTTTGAGGGATGACTATGGCTACACCTTC.

This clonotype was seen at least ten times. The CDR3 bases are TGCGCCAGCAGCTCGGGGCAGGCCTATGGCTACACCTTC. It is translated as CASSSGQAYGYTF. This rearrangement joins TRBV5-1 to TRBJ1-2, with D perhaps matching TRBD1 (5 bases). The germline V and J ends were trimmed by 3 bases and 4 bases, with 10 bases remaining between them. The length of the CDR3 is 13 residues. Germline lookup yields CDR1 SGHRS and CDR2 YFSETQ.